The present T cell receptor beta chain was sequenced within a study of shared clonotypes between healthy human individuals. Study conclusions and caveats: When naive CD4 clonotypes were compared across a few donors, approximately 5% were shared. A reduction in generation probabilities was seen for non-shared clonotypes relative to those shared by all four donors.

Germline CDR1 reads SGHNT; CDR2 reads YYREEE (reference sequence). This CDR3 region has 14 residues. V lost 1 base and J 8 bases, leaving 12 bases between the germline ends. It was about 210 ng DNA, about 30,000 T cell genomes, that sorted-subset replicate PCRs used. Per the authors' pipeline: There were no quality scores in the junction-only immunoSEQ sequences, so filtering differed. Assay: immunoSEQ multiplex PCR; the TCRdb copy retains only in-frame clones and omits some. V and J calls and clone size are copied from that table; D and trimming were computed from the DNA. Counted here are a few million clones, about nine tenths occurring once; the ten biggest clones make up roughly 0.34%. Notes on this clone: Its matching antigen is unknown.

The receptor comes from a man younger than 35 in good health. Some clones in this sample may be carry-over from other donors' samples. The sample comprised naive CD4+ T cells from PBMCs. Subset specified: CD45RA+ positively selected. This chain joins TRBV5-4 and TRBJ1-4; a possible D gene is TRBD1 (5 bases). CDR3 residues: CASSLMGTAEKLFF. Written as DNA, the CDR3 is TGTGCCAGCAGCTTGATGGGGACGGCCGAAAAACTGTTTTTT.